The T cell receptor beta chain described here comes from a study of T cells in placental villitis. Regarding the research as a whole: The study compared placental TCR-beta repertoires across villitis of unknown etiology, gestational-age-matched unaffected controls, and infectious villitis to test an allograft-versus-infection hypothesis.

Study-level results and caveats: CMV-specific clone frequencies were higher in infectious CMV cases than in villitis of unknown etiology (about 0.01 vs 0.001), and the villitis of unknown etiology frequencies did not differ from those of controls. Paraffin blocks contained small amounts of decidua, so some captured T cells, especially in controls, may have been decidual rather than villous infiltrates. Sequencing bulk tissue made it impossible to distinguish helper, regulatory or cytotoxic T cells or to tell maternal from fetal T cells, and the approach excluded gamma-delta receptors.

The five infectious villitis placentae, four with confirmed cytomegalovirus and one with Toxoplasma gondii, were included without being matched to the other groups. The mothers in the infectious villitis group were younger, carried smaller fetuses, and either delivered preterm or experienced intrauterine demise in two cases. After delivery, placentae were collected and subjected to gross and histological evaluation prior to the selection of archival tissue. Five 10-micron scrolls were cut from each FFPE block, and DNA was then isolated using the AllPrep DNA/RNA FFPE Tissue kit. DNA concentration and purity were evaluated by NanoDrop, whereas RNA quality was assessed on a Bioanalyzer. TCR-beta CDR3 regions were amplified from genomic DNA with the immunoSEQ v4 bias-controlled multiplex PCR assay, run blinded to group allocation. Reference gene primers were added alongside TCR-beta primers to estimate nucleated cell and T cell quantities per sample. Sequencing of the libraries was performed on an Illumina MiSeq with a 100-cycle paired-end protocol. On the study's bioinformatics: The immunoSEQ Analyzer software was used to calculate diversity and richness, with richness measured by iChao1 and clonality based on Pielou evenness and Shannon diversity (range 0-1, where higher values mean less diversity). CDR3 amino acid sequences together with V/J genes were queried against VDJdb for CMV, EBV and influenza A specificities, with confidence 3 and substitution 2 applied. The Morisita-Horn index was used to assess how much TCR-beta amino acid clonotypes overlapped between the villitis of unknown etiology, infectious villitis and control repertoires. TCRdb carries this immuneACCESS record with in-frame sequences only. Its versions omit some clonotypes, under half of them owing to an unresolved V gene in the studies checked, with the rest unexplained. For V, J and clone size, that table is used; D and trimming come from the DNA. This sample has 6,000 to 8,000 clones in its table, and 78% of those were observed once. The ten largest account for about 9.6% of the sample.

In the case of this clone: This clone's antigen is unknown. No much larger clonotype is one base removed from it; base qualities were not supplied.

V has 4 bases trimmed and J has 5 bases trimmed; junction bases matching no gene number 15. The CDR3 runs 17 residues from the cysteine to the phenylalanine. Only the CDR3 portion is preserved as DNA: 51 bases, with reading frame beginning at the first base. CDR1 SGHDT and CDR2 YYEEEE were looked up in the germline V gene. The sequence links TRBV5-6 to TRBJ2-5; 9 central bases correspond to TRBD1. The origin of this receptor is a human patient with infectious villitis; the placental T cells may come from both mother and fetus. Sequenced sample: placental tissue containing maternal and fetal cells. Here the CDR3 is given as CASSLLKAGQGKETQYF. The DNA sequence is TGTGCCAGCAGCCTACTCAAGGCGGGACAGGGAAAGGAGACCCAGTACTTC.